The 28 T cell receptor beta chains below were found in one sample sequenced in a study of blood T cell repertoires in COVID-19. This table comes from immunoSEQ multiplex PCR, and its TCRdb copy is limited to in-frame clones, with some not included. The sample consists of 250,000 to 300,000 clones, around four fifths of them appearing once. The sequenced material came from peripheral blood. Receptors originate from a man aged 60 to 69 who had recovered from COVID-19.

This sequence joins TRBV4-1 and TRBJ2-7, with D tentatively TRBD1 (5 bases). CDR3 length: 16 amino acids. Looked up from germline, CDR1 is MGHRA and CDR2 is YSYEKL. The V and J ends lost 0 bases and 0 bases respectively, with 12 bases between them. The CDR3 sequence: CASSQEARALSYEQYF. DNA for the CDR3: TGCGCCAGCAGCCAAGAAGCCAGGGCTCTCTCCTACGAGCAGTACTTC.

The J gene is TRBJ2-7, the V gene TRBV6-4; no reliable D call. Trimming left V 2 bases short and J 6 bases short, with 17 bases between. The CDR3 covers 15 residues. Germline V gene lookup returns CDR1 MRHNA and CDR2 SNTAGT. CDR3 sequence reads: CASSDPRGRCFEQYF. CDR3 in DNA: TGTGCCAGCAGTGACCCTCGTGGTAGATGCTTCGAGCAGTACTTC.

The V and J genes are TRBV5-4 and TRBJ2-1; TRBD2 is a possible D gene (5 bases). CDR3 length: 14 residues. With 0 bases removed from V and 9 bases from J, the gap between germline ends came to 13 bases. Germline V gene sequence: CDR1 SGHNT, CDR2 YYREEE (reference sequence). CDR3 amino acids: CASSLAGNVREQFF. For the CDR3, the DNA is TGTGCCAGCAGCTTGGCCGGGAACGTGCGTGAGCAGTTCTTC.

This clone was observed once. The chain uses TRBV6-6 and TRBJ2-4, with 10 bases identical to TRBD2. CDR1 MNHNY and CDR2 SVGAGI come from the germline V gene (reference sequence). The CDR3 spans 14 residues. V lost 5 bases to trimming and J lost 8 bases; unmatched junction nucleotides: 6. The CDR3 region has the DNA TGTGCCAGCAGTCAACTAGCGGGGAGGGACATTCAGTACTTC. This codes for CASSQLAGRDIQYF.

The chain recombines TRBV5-1 with TRBJ1-1; D is perhaps TRBD1 (5 bases). The CDR3 covers 21 residues. Trimming took 4 bases from V and 0 from J, leaving 31 bases between them. Germline V gives CDR1 SGHRS, CDR2 YFSETQ. CDR3 sequence (DNA): TGCGCCAGCAGCACACCCACGGGGGGGACGGAACTACGTCCGATGAACACTGAAGCTTTCTTT. Its protein product is CASSTPTGGTELRPMNTEAFF.

The chain links TRBV7-2 to TRBJ2-2; tentatively, D is TRBD1 (6 bases). Trimming took off 5 bases at V and 2 bases at J, with 12 bases between the two ends. Germline values: CDR1 SGHTA, CDR2 FQGNSA. This CDR3 is built from 15 residues. The CDR3 sequence is CASSHRGHNTGELFF. The DNA of the CDR3 is TGTGCCAGCAGCCATAGGGGACACAACACCGGGGAGCTGTTTTTT.

V is TRBV5-5 and J is TRBJ2-7, with 7 bases lining up with TRBD1. Unmatched junction bases numbered 3, after V lost 4 bases and J lost 2 bases. This CDR3 region has 13 residues. Germline assignment: CDR1 SGHKS and CDR2 YYEKEE (reference sequence). The CDR3 reads CASSVGQTYEQYF. The CDR3 bases are TGTGCCAGCAGCGTGGGACAGACCTACGAGCAGTACTTC.

The rearrangement links TRBV18 to TRBJ2-7; maybe TRBD1 (6 bases). Between the trimmed V and J ends, which lost 2 bases and 7 bases, there was a span of 21 bases. From germline, CDR1 is KGHSH and CDR2 LQKENI. The CDR3 contains 16 residues. The CDR3 sequence is CASSPRTGRGLGEQYF. The CDR3 DNA sequence: TGTGCCAGCTCACCAAGGACTGGCAGGGGATTGGGTGAGCAGTACTTC.

The V and J genes are TRBV9 and TRBJ2-1, with 10 bases that match TRBD1. Trimming took 0 bases from V and 7 from J; bases not matched to a gene: 7. The germline V gene encodes CDR1 SGDLS and CDR2 YYNGEE. This CDR3 is 16 amino acids long. As DNA, the CDR3 is TGTGCCAGCAGCGTAGGTGTGGACAGGGGGGTTAATGAGCAGTTCTTC. It is translated as CASSVGVDRGVNEQFF. The whole variable domain, remainder taken from reference TRBV9 and TRBJ2-1, is DSGVTQTPKHLITATGQRVTLRCSPRSGDLSVYWYQQSLDQGLQFLIQYYNGEERAKGNILERFSAQQFPDLHSELNLSSLELGDSALYFCASSVGVDRGVNEQFFGPGTRLTVL.

The CDR3 coding sequence is TGTGCCAGCTCACAAAGTACAGGGGGCGCCGTCGGGGAGCTGTTTTTT. Translated, it gives CASSQSTGGAVGELFF. The chain links TRBV18 to TRBJ2-2, with 9 bases that match TRBD1. Trimming cost V 4 bases and J 7 bases; bases outside gene matches: 10. Germline loops: CDR1 KGHSH, CDR2 LQKENI. The CDR3 length is 16 residues.

The sample holds one count of this clone. The rearrangement joins TRBV5-6 to TRBJ2-5; the match to TRBD2 covers 10 bases. This CDR3 contains 17 residues. J gave up 5 bases and V 2 bases, and 12 bases lay outside the gene matches. Looked up from germline, CDR1 is SGHDT and CDR2 is YYEEEE. The CDR3, as DNA: TGTGCCAGCAGCTTCGGGTTTTCTAGCGGGAGTGGGGAGACCCAGTACTTC. Protein: CASSFGFSSGSGETQYF. Together with reference TRBV5-6 and TRBJ2-5, the CDR3 gives the full variable domain: DAGVTQSPTHLIKTRGQQVTLRCSPKSGHDTVSWYQQALGQGPQFIFQYYEEEERQRGNFPDRFSGHQFPNYSSELNVNALLLGDSALYLCASSFGFSSGSGETQYFGPGTRLLVL.

The CDR3 nucleotides are TGTGCCAGCAGCTTGGACCAGCGTGAGCAGTACTTC. Protein product: CASSLDQREQYF. The chain employs TRBV5-8 and TRBJ2-7, with D unclear. This CDR3 region has 12 residues. Trimming shortened V by 0 bases and J by 7 bases, and 8 bases separated the two germline ends. Germline CDR1 reads SGHTS; CDR2 reads YDEGEE.

The chain is built from TRBV7-9 and TRBJ2-4; unclear D gene. CDR3 length: 15 residues. Trimming took 5 bases from V and 0 from J, leaving 11 bases between them. Germline V CDR1 and CDR2: SEHNR, FQNEAQ (reference sequence). For the CDR3, the DNA is TGTGCCAGCAGCACTTTAACTCTAGCCAAAAACATTCAGTACTTC. Translated, it gives CASSTLTLAKNIQYF.

The chain is built from TRBV5-1 and TRBJ2-5, with D tentatively TRBD1 (5 bases). The V end lost 2 bases, the J end lost 4 bases, and 12 bases lay between the germline ends. The CDR3 consists of 14 residues. The germline CDR1 and CDR2 sequences are SGHRS and YFSETQ. The CDR3: CASSLGPGPETQYF. The CDR3 nucleotides read TGCGCCAGCAGCTTAGGGCCAGGGCCAGAGACCCAGTACTTC.

This clone was seen a few times. The rearrangement links TRBV18 to TRBJ2-3; 11 positions agree with TRBD2. Germline assignment: CDR1 KGHSH and CDR2 LQKENI. The J segment lost 2 bases and the V segment lost 3 bases, leaving 13 bases of the junction unmatched. This CDR3 contains 19 residues. The CDR3 protein is CASSPRRPSGGKNTDTQYF. Here the CDR3 DNA reads TGTGCCAGCTCACCCAGAAGGCCTAGCGGGGGGAAAAACACAGATACGCAGTATTTT.

The genes are TRBV5-1 and TRBJ1-1; the D gene is possibly TRBD1 (5 bases). Germline CDR1 and CDR2: SGHRS and YFSETQ. Between the trimmed V and J ends, which lost 0 bases and 0 bases, there was a span of 9 bases. The CDR3 has 15 residues. The chain's CDR3 is CASSLEGRVNTEAFF. CDR3 nucleotides: TGCGCCAGCAGCTTGGAGGGCAGGGTGAACACTGAAGCTTTCTTT.

The genes are TRBV6-5 and TRBJ2-5, with D possibly TRBD2 on 6 matching bases. Trimming cost V 4 bases and J 4 bases, with 16 bases left between them. The CDR3 spans 15 residues. Per germline, CDR1 MNHEY and CDR2 SVGAGI. This CDR3 reads CASSLHPGRRETQYF. Here the CDR3 DNA reads TGTGCCAGCAGTTTGCACCCGGGGAGGCGAGAGACCCAGTACTTC.

This clone was observed once. This chain connects TRBV6-5 to TRBJ1-5; the match to TRBD1 covers 9 bases. The CDR3 sequence is 15 residues long. The trim removed 5 bases at V and 0 bases at J, leaving 2 bases unmatched. Germline lookup yields CDR1 MNHEY and CDR2 SVGAGI. Written as DNA, the CDR3 is TGTGCCAGCAGTACAGGGGGCAGTAGCAATCAGCCCCAGCATTTT. Residues: CASSTGGSSNQPQHF.

The chain has TRBV19 and TRBJ2-3; 7 bases match TRBD2. Trimming removed 3 bases from V and 4 bases from J; junction bases left unmatched: 7. The CDR3 has 15 residues. Germline V CDR1 and CDR2: LNHDA, SQIVND (reference sequence). CDR3 nucleotide sequence: TGTGCCAGTAGTATGGACCCCGCGGGGGCAGATACGCAGTATTTT. Translation: CASSMDPAGADTQYF.

The rearrangement links TRBV19 to TRBJ2-4, with D maybe TRBD1 (6 bases). CDR1 and CDR2 from the germline V gene are LNHDA and SQIVND (reference sequence). The V and J ends lost 3 bases and 7 bases respectively, with 10 bases between them. This CDR3 has 13 amino acids. Here the CDR3 DNA reads TGTGCCAGTAGTATGTGGCAGGGGAACATTCAGTACTTC. Its translation is CASSMWQGNIQYF. Based on the CDR3 plus reference TRBV19 and TRBJ2-4, the full variable domain is DGGITQSPKYLFRKEGQNVTLSCEQNLNHDAMYWYRQDPGQGLRLIYYSQIVNDFQKGDIAEGYSVSREKKESFPLTVTSAQKNPTAFYLCASSMWQGNIQYFGAGTRLSVL.

The chain is built from TRBV6-5 and TRBJ1-4; 7 bases map to TRBD1. Trimming cost V 5 bases and J 7 bases; bases outside gene matches: 10. This CDR3 spans 15 amino acids. Germline loops: CDR1 MNHEY, CDR2 SVGAGI. The CDR3 DNA reads TGTGCCAGCAGTCTCGACAGGGTTGGGACTGAAAAACTGTTTTTT. Its translation is CASSLDRVGTEKLFF.

This chain connects TRBV4-1 to TRBJ1-5; 10 nucleotides align to TRBD1. This CDR3 is built from 15 residues. The J segment lost 8 bases and the V segment lost 3 bases, leaving 7 bases of the junction unmatched. Germline values: CDR1 MGHRA, CDR2 YSYEKL. CDR3 nucleotides: TGCGCCAGCAGCCAGGATGGGACAGGGGTTGAGCCCCAGCATTTT. Its translation: CASSQDGTGVEPQHF.

The gene calls are TRBV7-2 and TRBJ2-2; D gene uncertain. CDR1 is SGHTA, CDR2 FQGNSA, per germline. CDR3 length: 14 residues. The V and J ends lost 7 bases and 0 bases respectively, with 9 bases between them. The CDR3 spells CASTPSSNTGELFF. The DNA for the CDR3 is TGTGCCAGCACCCCGAGCTCGAACACCGGGGAGCTGTTTTTT.

The gene calls are TRBV2 and TRBJ1-4; TRBD1 is a possible D gene (5 bases). V lost 9 bases and J 8 bases, leaving 13 bases between the germline ends. The germline CDR1 and CDR2 sequences are SNHLY and FYNNEI. The CDR3 is made up of 12 amino acids. The CDR3 loop is CASKPGGEKLFF. The DNA for the CDR3 is TGTGCCAGTAAACCTGGGGGGGAAAAACTGTTTTTT.

The gene calls are TRBV3-1 (or the pseudogene TRBV3-2) and TRBJ2-7, with D perhaps matching TRBD1 (5 bases). Trimming removed 0 bases from V and 8 bases from J, with 8 bases in between. From germline, CDR1 is LGHDT and CDR2 YNNKEL (reference sequence). This CDR3 has 12 amino acids. In DNA form, the CDR3 reads TGTGCCAGCAGCCAAGAGGGGCGGAAGCAGTACTTC. The encoded protein is CASSQEGRKQYF.

The genes are TRBV29-1 and TRBJ2-7; the match to TRBD2 covers 8 bases. Germline assignment: CDR1 SQVTM and CDR2 ANQGSEA. The CDR3 totals 13 residues. J was trimmed by 2 bases and V by 5 bases; bases with no gene match: 5. The CDR3 region has the DNA TGCAGCGTTCTTGTAGCGGGAACCTACGAGCAGTACTTC. Protein sequence: CSVLVAGTYEQYF.

This clone turned up a few times. The V gene is TRBV6-1, the J gene TRBJ2-5, with D tentatively TRBD2 (7 bases). This CDR3 spans 17 amino acids. The germline V gene encodes CDR1 MNHNS and CDR2 SASEGT. V lost 0 bases and J lost 0, with 14 bases in between. The CDR3 here is CASSEAAAGAYQETQYF. CDR3 DNA sequence: TGTGCCAGCAGTGAAGCCGCGGCGGGGGCGTACCAAGAGACCCAGTACTTC.

The chain is built from TRBV6-5 and TRBJ1-3, with 10 bases lining up with TRBD1. This CDR3 has 15 residues. J lost 2 bases, V lost 5 bases, and 3 bases had no gene match. The germline CDR1 and CDR2 sequences are MNHEY and SVGAGI. In DNA, the CDR3 is TGTGCCAGCAGTCCGACAGGGGGCCCTGGAAACACCATATATTTT. Translated: CASSPTGGPGNTIYF.